This is a list of T cell receptor beta chains from one sample in a study of cytomegalovirus exposure and HLA in healthy donors. Generated by immunoSEQ multiplex PCR, the TCRdb table keeps only in-frame clones and is missing some. The sample lists roughly 130,000 clones; around 70% were seen once. Sequenced material: PBMCs. The receptors were gathered from a man younger than 45 in good health and CMV-seropositive. Both conserved end residues are part of each CDR3. The D gene is left open where the match is weak. A row's size may be missing; if present it is once, few, many or a size class.

clone_size,v_call,j_call,d_call,cdr3_nt,cdr3_aa
NA,TRBV5-6,TRBJ2-7,NA,TGTGCCAGCAGCAGGCCCAATCACCTCTCCACAGACTACGAGCAGTACTTC,CASSRPNHLSTDYEQYF
NA,TRBV7-6,TRBJ2-6,NA,TGTGCCAGCAGCTTAGGTAGTGCTTCTGGGGCCAACGTCCTGACTTTC,CASSLGSASGANVLTF
few,TRBV4-1,TRBJ2-1,TRBD2,TGCGCCAGCAGCCAAGAACGTCCTAGCGGGAGGGCCCGATACAATGAGCAGTTCTTC,CASSQERPSGRARYNEQFF
NA,TRBV7-6,TRBJ2-2,TRBD1,TGTGCCAGCAGCTTAGGGCCGGGACAGGCGAACACCGGGGAGCTGTTTTTT,CASSLGPGQANTGELFF
NA,TRBV14,TRBJ1-1,NA,TGTGCCAGCAGTCAGGATCCAGGGGCGTGGAACACTGAAGCTTTCTTT,CASSQDPGAWNTEAFF
NA,TRBV4-3,TRBJ1-2,NA,TGCGCCAGCAGCCAAGAAGGACCCAAACCACGGACACCCCACCGTGTGGGCTACACCTTC,CASSQEGPKPRTPHRVGYTF
NA,TRBV5-1,TRBJ1-5,TRBD1,TGCGCCAGCAGCGTGGGACAGCCGAGGAATCAGCCCCAGCATTTT,CASSVGQPRNQPQHF
NA,TRBV7-9,TRBJ2-7,TRBD1,TGTGCCAGCAGCTTTTCCTACAGGGGGCCAAACTACGAGCAGTACTTC,CASSFSYRGPNYEQYF
once,TRBV29-1,TRBJ2-2,NA,TGCAGCGTTCTGAATCAGGGCATTGGGTACACCGGGGAGCTGTTTTTT,CSVLNQGIGYTGELFF
NA,TRBV7-9,TRBJ2-3,TRBD2,TGTTCCAGCAGCCTCAATAGACTAGCGGGAGGAGTGTACACAGATACGCAGTATTTT,CSSSLNRLAGGVYTDTQYF
NA,TRBV18,TRBJ2-7,TRBD1,TGTGCCAGCTCACCACCGGACAGGGCAGAGGTCTACGAGCAGTACTTC,CASSPPDRAEVYEQYF
NA,TRBV6-1,TRBJ2-2,TRBD2,TGTGCCAGCAGCCTACTACTAGCGAGCGGGGAGCTGTTTTTT,CASSLLLASGELFF
few,TRBV9,TRBJ1-2,NA,TGTGCCAGCAGCGCGCTATTCACCCGATATGGCTACACCTTC,CASSALFTRYGYTF
NA,TRBV19,TRBJ2-7,NA,TGTGCCAGTAGTATAGGTGCTGGGCGACCCCAAACCTACGAGCAGTACTTC,CASSIGAGRPQTYEQYF
once,TRBV12-5,TRBJ2-1,TRBD2,TGTGCTAGTGGTTTGGTTTCAAAGGGACTAGCGGGAGGGCCCCATGAGCAGTTCTTC,CASGLVSKGLAGGPHEQFF
few,TRBV9,TRBJ2-3,TRBD2,TGTGCCAGCAGCAAGCTAGCGGGAAACAAGGGAGATACGCAGTATTTT,CASSKLAGNKGDTQYF
few,TRBV13,TRBJ2-1,NA,TGTGCCAGCAGCTTATTAGGTGGTCTAGCAGATTATTACAATGAGCAGTTCTTC,CASSLLGGLADYYNEQFF
NA,TRBV9,TRBJ2-1,NA,TGTGCCAGCAGCGTAATGACAAATTACAATGAGCAGTTCTTC,CASSVMTNYNEQFF
NA,TRBV5-1,TRBJ2-7,NA,TGCGCCAGCAGCTTGACAGGGCTGCGGTCCTACGAGCAGTACTTC,CASSLTGLRSYEQYF
NA,TRBV18,TRBJ1-1,NA,TGTGCCAGCTCCACCAACGCTTTTAGAGCGGGCACTGAAGCTTTCTTT,CASSTNAFRAGTEAFF
NA,TRBV7-2,TRBJ1-1,NA,TGTGCCAGCAGCCCATCCTTCGACAGAAACACTGAAGCTTTCTTT,CASSPSFDRNTEAFF
NA,TRBV7-8,TRBJ1-2,TRBD1,TGTGCCAGCAGCACAGGGGCCGACTATGGCTACACCTTC,CASSTGADYGYTF
NA,TRBV2,TRBJ1-5,NA,TGTGCCAGCAGTGTGGGTTGGGGGGATCAGCCCCAGCATTTT,CASSVGWGDQPQHF
NA,TRBV4-2,TRBJ2-7,TRBD2,TGTGCCAGCAGCCGTCCGGGACTAGCGGACTACGAGCAGTACTTC,CASSRPGLADYEQYF
once,TRBV21-1,TRBJ2-7,NA,TGTGCCAGCAGCAAAGGGGCAGCAGCCTACGAGCAGTACTTC,CASSKGAAAYEQYF
NA,TRBV10-3,TRBJ2-3,NA,TGTGCCATCCGCGGGACTCGGGACACAGATACGCAGTATTTT,CAIRGTRDTDTQYF
NA,TRBV19,TRBJ2-1,NA,TGTGCCAGTAGTCCCATACCCATTACACATGAGCAGTTCTTC,CASSPIPITHEQFF
few,TRBV5-1,TRBJ1-4,NA,TGCGCCAGCAGCCCGGACGGGGTGCTTGAAAAACTGTTTTTT,CASSPDGVLEKLFF
NA,TRBV6-5,TRBJ2-1,NA,TGTGCCAGCAGTGTCCGAGTGCCCGGGGAGCAGTTCTTC,CASSVRVPGEQFF
once,TRBV28,TRBJ2-7,TRBD2,TGTGCCAGCAGCTTCTTTAGCGGGAGTGGTGAGCAGTACTTC,CASSFFSGSGEQYF
few,TRBV23-1,TRBJ1-2,NA,TGCGCCAGCAGTCCCGAGAAGAATGCTAACTATGGCTACACCTTC,CASSPEKNANYGYTF
NA,TRBV5-1,TRBJ1-4,NA,TGCGCCAGCAGCTTGACAGCCCATGCAACTAATGAAAAACTGTTTTTT,CASSLTAHATNEKLFF
NA,TRBV13,TRBJ2-7,TRBD2,TGTGCCAGCAGCTGGGGACTAGCCCGAACCTACGAGCAGTACTTC,CASSWGLARTYEQYF
NA,TRBV9,TRBJ2-1,NA,TGTGCCAGCAGCGTATCCTCCGGGAGTTGGGCCAATGAGCAGTTCTTC,CASSVSSGSWANEQFF
NA,TRBV2,TRBJ2-1,NA,TGTGCCAGCAGTGTACTAAATGAGCAGTTCTTC,CASSVLNEQFF
NA,TRBV11-2,TRBJ2-1,NA,TGTGCCAGCAGCCCACTAGAGGCGGGACCCTACAATGAGCAGTTCTTC,CASSPLEAGPYNEQFF
NA,TRBV5-4,TRBJ2-3,TRBD2,TGTGCCAGCAGCTCTACCCCGACTAGCGGGCATACAGATACGCAGTATTTT,CASSSTPTSGHTDTQYF
NA,TRBV5-8,TRBJ2-7,TRBD2,TGTGCCAGCAGCTCATTAGCGGGAGCACAATACGAGCAGTACTTC,CASSSLAGAQYEQYF
NA,TRBV7-8,TRBJ1-1,NA,TGTGCCAGCAGCTTAGTATCAAGGTCGGGGAACACTGAAGCTTTCTTT,CASSLVSRSGNTEAFF
NA,TRBV28,TRBJ1-2,NA,TGTGCCAGCAGTTCAACAGGCTATGGCTACACCTTC,CASSSTGYGYTF
NA,TRBV6-6,TRBJ2-2,NA,TGTGCCAGCAGTTGGACTATGCCCCCGAACACCGGGGAGCTGTTTTTT,CASSWTMPPNTGELFF
NA,TRBV21-1,TRBJ2-2,NA,TGTGCCAGCAGCAAGGGACTAGCGGGTGTTACCGGGGAGCTGTTTTTT,CASSKGLAGVTGELFF
few,TRBV6-5,TRBJ1-2,TRBD1,TGTGCCAGCAGTTACAATCGACAGGGGCACAATGGCTACACCTTC,CASSYNRQGHNGYTF
NA,TRBV6-1,TRBJ2-5,TRBD2,TGTGCCAGCAGTGAAGTGGGCACTAGCGGAGAGACCCAGTACTTC,CASSEVGTSGETQYF
NA,TRBV5-1,TRBJ2-5,NA,TGCGCCAGCAGCCTTTCGTCCCTATTGCGGGAGACCCAGTACTTC,CASSLSSLLRETQYF
NA,TRBV6-1,TRBJ2-7,NA,TGTGCCAGCAGTGAAGAGGGGGGGGGAGGCTACGAGCAGTACTTC,CASSEEGGGGYEQYF
NA,TRBV6-6,TRBJ1-5,NA,TGTGCCAGCAGTCCCCAGGGGCAGGGTCTCAATCAGCCCCAGCATTTT,CASSPQGQGLNQPQHF
NA,TRBV4-1,TRBJ1-2,TRBD1,TGCGCCAGCAGCCCTCTAATGACAGGGAATGGCTATGGCTACACCTTC,CASSPLMTGNGYGYTF
NA,TRBV9,TRBJ2-5,NA,TGTGCCAGCAGCGCATCTAGGGGGTACGAGACCCAGTACTTC,CASSASRGYETQYF
NA,TRBV10-3,TRBJ2-1,TRBD1,TGTGCCATCAGTCGGGACAGGGCCTTGAATGAGCAGTTCTTC,CAISRDRALNEQFF